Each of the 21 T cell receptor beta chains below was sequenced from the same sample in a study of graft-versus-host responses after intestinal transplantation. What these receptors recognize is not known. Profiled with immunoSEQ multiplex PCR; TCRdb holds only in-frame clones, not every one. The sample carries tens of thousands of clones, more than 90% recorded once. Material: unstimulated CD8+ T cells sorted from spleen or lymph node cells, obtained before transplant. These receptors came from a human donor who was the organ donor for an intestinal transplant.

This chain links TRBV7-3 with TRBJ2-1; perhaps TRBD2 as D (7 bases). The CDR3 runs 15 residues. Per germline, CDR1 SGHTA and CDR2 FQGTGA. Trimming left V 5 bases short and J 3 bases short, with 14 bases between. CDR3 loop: CASSPRGGNYNEQFF. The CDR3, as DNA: TGTGCCAGCAGCCCCCGCGGGGGCAACTACAATGAGCAGTTCTTC. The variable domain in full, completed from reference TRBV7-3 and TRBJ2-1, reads GAGVSQTPSNKVTEKGKYVELRCDPISGHTALYWYRQSLGQGPEFLIYFQGTGAADDSGLPNDRFFAVRPEGSVSTLKIQRTERGDSAVYLCASSPRGGNYNEQFFGPGTRLTVL.

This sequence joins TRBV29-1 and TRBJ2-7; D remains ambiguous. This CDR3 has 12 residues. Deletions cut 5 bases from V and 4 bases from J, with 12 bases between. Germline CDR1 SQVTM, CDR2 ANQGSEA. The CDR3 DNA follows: TGCAGCGTTATCCAGGATGGTTACGAGCAGTACTTC. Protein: CSVIQDGYEQYF.

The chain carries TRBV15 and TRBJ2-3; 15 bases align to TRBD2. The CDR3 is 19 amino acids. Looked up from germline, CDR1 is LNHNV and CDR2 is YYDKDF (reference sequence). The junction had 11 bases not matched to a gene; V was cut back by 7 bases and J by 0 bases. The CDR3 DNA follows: TGTGCCACCACGGCTTCTGGACTAGCGGGAGGGGGGAGCACAGATACGCAGTATTTT. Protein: CATTASGLAGGGSTDTQYF.

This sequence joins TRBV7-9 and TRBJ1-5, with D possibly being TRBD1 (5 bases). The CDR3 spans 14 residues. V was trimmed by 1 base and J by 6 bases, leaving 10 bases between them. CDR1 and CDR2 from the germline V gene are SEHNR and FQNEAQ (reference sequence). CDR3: CASSLGGVGQPQHF. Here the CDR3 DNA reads TGTGCCAGCAGCTTAGGGGGGGTGGGTCAGCCCCAGCATTTT.

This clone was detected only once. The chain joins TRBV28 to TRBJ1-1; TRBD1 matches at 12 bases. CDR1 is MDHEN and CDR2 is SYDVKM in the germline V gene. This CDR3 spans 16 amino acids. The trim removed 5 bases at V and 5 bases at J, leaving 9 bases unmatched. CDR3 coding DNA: TGTGCCAGCAGTAGGGACAGGGGGCGGAAGAGGACTGAAGCTTTCTTT. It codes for CASSRDRGRKRTEAFF. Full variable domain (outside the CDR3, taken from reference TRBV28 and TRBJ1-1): DVKVTQSSRYLVKRTGEKVFLECVQDMDHENMFWYRQDPGLGLRLIYFSYDVKMKEKGDIPEGYSVSREKKERFSLILESASTNQTSMYLCASSRDRGRKRTEAFFGQGTRLTVV.

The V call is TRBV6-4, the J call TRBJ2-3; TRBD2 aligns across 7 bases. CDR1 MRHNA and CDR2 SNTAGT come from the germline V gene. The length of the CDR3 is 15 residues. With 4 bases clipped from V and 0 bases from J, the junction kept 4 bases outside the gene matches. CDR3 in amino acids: CASSVSSGSTDTQYF. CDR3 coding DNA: TGTGCCAGCAGTGTATCTAGCGGCAGCACAGATACGCAGTATTTT.

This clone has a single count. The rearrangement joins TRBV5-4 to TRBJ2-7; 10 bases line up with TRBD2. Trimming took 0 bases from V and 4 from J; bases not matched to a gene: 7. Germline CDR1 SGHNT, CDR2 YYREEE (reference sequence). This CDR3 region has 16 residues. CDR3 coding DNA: TGTGCCAGCAGCTTGGGGGGCGCTAGCGGGAGTTACGAGCAGTACTTC. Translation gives CASSLGGASGSYEQYF.

The CDR3 reads CATSAIISSSYEQYF. CDR3 bases: TGTGCCACCTCAGCGATAATCTCGAGCTCCTACGAGCAGTACTTC. V gene TRBV15 combines with J gene TRBJ2-7; no definite D call. Trimming stripped 8 bases from V and 0 bases from J, with 17 bases between. Germline CDR1 and CDR2: LNHNV and YYDKDF (reference sequence). The CDR3 runs to 15 residues.

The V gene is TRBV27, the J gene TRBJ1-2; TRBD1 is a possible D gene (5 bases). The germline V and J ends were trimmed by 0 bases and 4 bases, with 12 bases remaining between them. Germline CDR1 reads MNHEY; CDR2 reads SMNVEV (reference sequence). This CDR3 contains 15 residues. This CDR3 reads CASSLSMTAFYGYTF. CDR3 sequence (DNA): TGTGCCAGCAGTTTATCAATGACAGCTTTCTATGGCTACACCTTC.

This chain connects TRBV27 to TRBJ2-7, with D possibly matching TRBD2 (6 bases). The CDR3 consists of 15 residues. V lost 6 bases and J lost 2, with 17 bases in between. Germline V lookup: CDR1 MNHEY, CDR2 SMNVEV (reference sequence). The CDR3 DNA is TGTGCCAGCAGCTCCCGAAGTAGCGGACCCTACGAGCAGTACTTC. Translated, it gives CASSSRSSGPYEQYF.

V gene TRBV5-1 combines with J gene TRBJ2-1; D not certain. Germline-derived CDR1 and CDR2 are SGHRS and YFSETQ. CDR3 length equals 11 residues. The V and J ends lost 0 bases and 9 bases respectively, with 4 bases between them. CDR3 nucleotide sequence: TGCGCCAGCAGCTTGGCGGGTGAGCAGTTCTTC. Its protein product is CASSLAGEQFF.

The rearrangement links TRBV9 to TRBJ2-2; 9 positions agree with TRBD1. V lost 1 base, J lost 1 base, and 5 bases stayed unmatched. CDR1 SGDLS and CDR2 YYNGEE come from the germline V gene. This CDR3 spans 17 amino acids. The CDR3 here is CASSVKRDRVNTGELFF. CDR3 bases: TGTGCCAGCAGCGTAAAGAGGGACAGGGTGAACACCGGGGAGCTGTTTTTT.

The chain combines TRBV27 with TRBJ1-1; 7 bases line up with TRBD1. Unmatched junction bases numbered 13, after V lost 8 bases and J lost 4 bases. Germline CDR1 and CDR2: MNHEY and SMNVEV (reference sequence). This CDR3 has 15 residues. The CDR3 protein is CASRTVGDSLTEAFF. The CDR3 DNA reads TGTGCCAGCCGTACCGTAGGGGACAGTCTCACTGAAGCTTTCTTT.

The CDR3 reads CASSLPGSRNSPLHF. CDR3 bases: TGTGCCAGCAGCTTACCCGGTAGTCGTAATTCACCCCTCCACTTT. This chain connects TRBV5-6 to TRBJ1-6; no firm D call. Germline V gene data show CDR1 as SGHDT and CDR2 as YYEEEE. V gave up 2 bases and J gave up 6 bases, with 12 bases separating them. The CDR3 runs to 15 residues.

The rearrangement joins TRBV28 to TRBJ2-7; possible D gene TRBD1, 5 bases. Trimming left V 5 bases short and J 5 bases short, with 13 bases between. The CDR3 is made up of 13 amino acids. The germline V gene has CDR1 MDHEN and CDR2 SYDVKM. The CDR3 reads CASSPRATDEQYF. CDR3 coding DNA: TGTGCCAGCAGTCCACGGGCGACAGACGAGCAGTACTTC.

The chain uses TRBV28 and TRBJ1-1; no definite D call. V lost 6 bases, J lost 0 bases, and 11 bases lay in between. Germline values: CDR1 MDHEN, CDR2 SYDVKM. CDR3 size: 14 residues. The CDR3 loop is CASRHSKMNTEAFF. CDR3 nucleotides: TGTGCCAGCAGGCACAGTAAGATGAACACTGAAGCTTTCTTT.

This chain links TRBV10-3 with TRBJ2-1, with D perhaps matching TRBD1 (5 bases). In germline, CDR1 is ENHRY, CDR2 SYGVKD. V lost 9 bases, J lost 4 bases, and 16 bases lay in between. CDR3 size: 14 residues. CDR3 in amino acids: CAIGKESGYNEQFF. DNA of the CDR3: TGTGCCATTGGGAAAGAGTCAGGGTACAATGAGCAGTTCTTC.

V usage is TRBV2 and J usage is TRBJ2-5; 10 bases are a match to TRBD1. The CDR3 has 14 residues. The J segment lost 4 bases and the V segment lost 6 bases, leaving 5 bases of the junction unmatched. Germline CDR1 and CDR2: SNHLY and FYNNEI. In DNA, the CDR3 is TGTGCCAGCAGGGGGGGACAGGGGCCAGAGACCCAGTACTTC. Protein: CASRGGQGPETQYF.

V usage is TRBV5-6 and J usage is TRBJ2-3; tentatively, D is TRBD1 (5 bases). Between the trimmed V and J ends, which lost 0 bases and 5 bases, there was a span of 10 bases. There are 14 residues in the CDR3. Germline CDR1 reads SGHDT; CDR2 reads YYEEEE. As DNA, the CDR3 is TGTGCCAGCAGCTTGGTTCAGGGTAGAGATACGCAGTATTTT. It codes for CASSLVQGRDTQYF. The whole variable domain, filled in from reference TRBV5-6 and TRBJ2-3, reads DAGVTQSPTHLIKTRGQQVTLRCSPKSGHDTVSWYQQALGQGPQFIFQYYEEEERQRGNFPDRFSGHQFPNYSSELNVNALLLGDSALYLCASSLVQGRDTQYFGPGTRLTVL.

The CDR3 protein is CASSQGAWGAQYF. Here the CDR3 DNA reads TGCGCCAGCAGCCAAGGAGCGTGGGGGGCCCAGTACTTC. The rearrangement uses TRBV4-1 and TRBJ2-5, with D perhaps matching TRBD2 (6 bases). V shed 1 base and J shed 9 bases, with 12 bases lying between them. The CDR3 is 13 residues long. Looked up from germline, CDR1 is MGHRA and CDR2 is YSYEKL.

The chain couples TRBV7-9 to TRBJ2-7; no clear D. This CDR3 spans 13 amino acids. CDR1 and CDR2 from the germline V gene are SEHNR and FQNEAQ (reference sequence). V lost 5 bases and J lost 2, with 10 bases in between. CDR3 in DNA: TGTGCCAGCAGCCCGGGTGTTACCTACGAGCAGTACTTC. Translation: CASSPGVTYEQYF.